Below are 11 T cell receptor beta chains sequenced from a single sample in a study of blood T cell repertoires in COVID-19. Sequencing was performed with immunoSEQ multiplex PCR; in TCRdb, only in-frame clones are kept and a portion is missing. Counted here are under 300,000 clones, 75% to 95% occurring once; the ten biggest clones make up around 2%. Sequencing was carried out using PBMCs or T cells enriched from blood (not recorded which). The receptor source for this set is a woman between 18 and 30 years old who had recovered from COVID-19.

The chain has TRBV5-4 and TRBJ1-5; D ambiguous. Germline CDR1 and CDR2: SGHNT and YYREEE (reference sequence). The CDR3 length is 15 residues. V was cut by 0 bases and J by 3 bases, with 10 bases left in between. CDR3 in amino acids: CASSLAGNTNQPQHF. CDR3 DNA: TGTGCCAGCAGCTTGGCCGGGAATACCAATCAGCCCCAGCATTTT.

The V call is TRBV28, the J call TRBJ1-6; 8 bases align to TRBD1. Germline trimming cut 6 bases from V and 10 bases from J; bases unmatched to any gene: 11. CDR1 and CDR2 (germline): MDHEN, SYDVKM. CDR3 length: 15 residues. The CDR3 coding sequence is TGTGCCAGCAGCCGGGTGGACAGGGACGACTCACCCCTCCACTTT. Translated, it gives CASSRVDRDDSPLHF.

J is TRBJ2-1 and V is TRBV28; 8 positions match TRBD2. Germline V lookup: CDR1 MDHEN, CDR2 SYDVKM. This CDR3 comprises 16 residues. J lost 6 bases, V lost 5 bases, and 12 bases had no gene match. The CDR3 is CASSDLTSELFNEQFF. The CDR3 bases are TGTGCCAGCAGTGACTTGACTAGCGAGCTTTTCAATGAGCAGTTCTTC.

CDR3 sequence (DNA): TGTGCCAGCAGTGACTCGGAGGGGTCCGATGAGCAGTTCTTC. It yields the protein CASSDSEGSDEQFF. The chain recombines TRBV6-4 with TRBJ2-1; tentatively, D is TRBD2 (6 bases). V was clipped by 0 bases and J by 8 bases, with 11 bases between them. Germline CDR1 is MRHNA and CDR2 is SNTAGT. This CDR3 has 14 amino acids.

Here the CDR3 reads CASSQDLRGVEEAFF. The CDR3 DNA is TGTGCCAGCAGCCAAGATTTGCGGGGGGTAGAAGAAGCTTTCTTT. The J gene is TRBJ1-1, the V gene TRBV4-2, with a weak D call TRBD1 (5 bases). This CDR3 spans 15 amino acids. Germline CDR1 LGHNA, CDR2 YNFKEQ. V gave up 0 bases and J gave up 8 bases, with 16 bases separating them.

V and J are TRBV4-3 and TRBJ2-2; 10 bases fit TRBD2. J lost 3 bases, V lost 6 bases, and 4 bases had no gene match. The CDR3 length is 15 residues. CDR1 is LGHNA and CDR2 is YSLEER in the germline V gene. The CDR3 nucleotides read TGCGCCAGCAGAACCCTAGCGGGAGACACCGGGGAGCTGTTTTTT. The encoded protein is CASRTLAGDTGELFF.

J is TRBJ2-1 and V is TRBV5-1; D remains ambiguous. Trimming cost V 1 base and J 5 bases, with 10 bases left between them. CDR1 is SGHRS, CDR2 YFSETQ, per germline. This CDR3 is built from 14 residues. CDR3 sequence reads: CASSLHPGNNEQFF. CDR3 nucleotide sequence: TGCGCCAGCAGCTTGCATCCGGGTAACAATGAGCAGTTCTTC.

CDR3 protein: CASSRGTGDNEQFF. DNA of the CDR3: TGTGCCAGCAGCAGGGGGACAGGGGACAATGAGCAGTTCTTC. The chain is built from TRBV25-1 and TRBJ2-1; 10 bases fit TRBD1. The CDR3 spans 14 residues. The J segment lost 5 bases and the V segment lost 6 bases, leaving 4 bases of the junction unmatched. Germline V lookup: CDR1 MGHDK, CDR2 SYGVNS.

The chain carries TRBV2 and TRBJ2-7; possible D gene TRBD2, 5 bases. Trimming removed 3 bases from V and 0 bases from J, with 9 bases in between. This CDR3 comprises 14 residues. Germline V gene lookup returns CDR1 SNHLY and CDR2 FYNNEI. The CDR3 reads CASSDSAGSYEQYF. The CDR3 DNA is TGTGCCAGCAGTGATTCCGCGGGCTCCTACGAGCAGTACTTC.

The CDR3 here is CAISETGDVTGELFF. In nucleotides, the CDR3 is TGTGCCATCAGTGAAACAGGGGATGTCACCGGGGAGCTGTTTTTT. The V and J genes are TRBV10-3 and TRBJ2-2, with 7 positions matching TRBD1. The germline V gene encodes CDR1 ENHRY and CDR2 SYGVKD. V lost 3 bases and J lost 4; bases outside the gene matches: 5. This CDR3 is 15 amino acids long.

The chain combines TRBV5-1 with TRBJ1-1; D is uncertain. CDR1 is SGHRS and CDR2 is YFSETQ in the germline V gene. V was trimmed by 4 bases and J by 4 bases, leaving 17 bases between them. This CDR3 comprises 15 residues. The CDR3 coding sequence is TGCGCCAGCAGCACCATCGGGGTGGGGAGCACTGAAGCTTTCTTT. This gives the protein CASSTIGVGSTEAFF.